These 22 T cell receptor beta chains originate from one sample sequenced in a study of beta chain features in type 1 diabetes. TCRB transcripts that were expressed got sequenced, as all of the isolated RNA had been reverse transcribed. The data were produced by immunoSEQ multiplex PCR, yet TCRdb's version contains in-frame clones alone and is incomplete. The table has 250,000 to 300,000 clones, 8% seen once. The sequenced sample consisted of central memory CD4+ T cells from blood. Receptors originate from a young woman in good health.

This clone was recorded a few times. The V gene is TRBV7-2, the J gene TRBJ2-1; D is possibly TRBD1 or TRBD2 (5 bases each). The CDR3 has 14 residues. Trimming shortened V by 2 bases and J by 7 bases, and 12 bases separated the two germline ends. Germline CDR1 reads SGHTA; CDR2 reads FQGNSA. The CDR3 nucleotides are TGTGCCAGCAGCTTACCCGGGACCAGAAATGAGCAGTTCTTC. Its translation: CASSLPGTRNEQFF.

This chain links TRBV7-3 with TRBJ2-1; a weak D match, TRBD2 (6 bases). CDR1 SGHTA and CDR2 FQGTGA come from the germline V gene. Trimming removed 0 bases from V and 5 bases from J, with 17 bases in between. This CDR3 spans 17 amino acids. CDR3 nucleotide sequence: TGTGCCAGCAGCTTAACACGGAGGGGATCGGGTCACAATGAGCAGTTCTTC. Amino acid sequence: CASSLTRRGSGHNEQFF.

This clone occurred a few times. The chain carries TRBV27 and TRBJ1-1, with D unresolved. Deletions cut 2 bases from V and 1 base from J, with 5 bases between. The CDR3 is made up of 13 amino acids. Germline CDR1 reads MNHEY; CDR2 reads SMNVEV (reference sequence). DNA for the CDR3: TGTGCCAGCAGTTTAATGCGGAACACTGAAGCTTTCTTT. This encodes CASSLMRNTEAFF.

V and J are TRBV5-4 and TRBJ1-2; D gene ambiguous. V was cut by 2 bases and J by 8 bases, with 19 bases left in between. The germline gives CDR1 SGHNT, CDR2 YYREEE (reference sequence). The CDR3 has 15 residues. The CDR3: CASSLGNEVEGGYTF. The CDR3 bases are TGTGCCAGCAGCTTAGGGAACGAAGTTGAGGGAGGCTACACCTTC. Drawing the rest from reference TRBV5-4 and TRBJ1-2, the complete variable domain is ETGVTQSPTHLIKTRGQQVTLRCSSQSGHNTVSWYQQALGQGPQFIFQYYREEENGRGNFPPRFSGLQFPNYSSELNVNALELDDSALYLCASSLGNEVEGGYTFGSGTRLTVV.

This chain's CDR3 is CASRLAGSYNEQFF. The CDR3, as DNA: TGTGCCAGCCGACTAGCGGGCTCCTACAATGAGCAGTTCTTC. J is TRBJ2-1 and V is TRBV6-1, with 10 bases fitting TRBD2. The CDR3 totals 14 residues. The germline V gene has CDR1 MNHNS and CDR2 SASEGT. V shed 8 bases, J shed 0 bases, and the junction held 1 base outside the gene matches.

Only a few counts were recorded for this clone. This rearrangement joins TRBV5-4 to TRBJ2-3, with D possibly matching TRBD2 (6 bases). There are 15 residues in the CDR3. Germline V gene lookup returns CDR1 SGHNT and CDR2 YYREEE (reference sequence). With 2 bases removed from V and 4 bases from J, the gap between germline ends came to 14 bases. DNA for the CDR3: TGTGCCAGCAGCTTCACGGGGGTTCGAGCAGATACGCAGTATTTT. This sequence encodes CASSFTGVRADTQYF.

This chain links TRBV7-3 with TRBJ2-1, with TRBD2 identical over 7 bases. Germline CDR1 is SGHTA and CDR2 is FQGTGA. The CDR3 length is 16 residues. After removal of 1 base from V and 5 bases from J, the junction contained 8 bases not matched to a gene. The CDR3 loop reads CASSLSFAAGNNEQFF. The CDR3 DNA reads as TGTGCCAGCAGCTTAAGTTTTGCAGCGGGGAACAATGAGCAGTTCTTC. Complete variable domain (other parts from reference TRBV7-3 and TRBJ2-1): GAGVSQTPSNKVTEKGKYVELRCDPISGHTALYWYRQSLGQGPEFLIYFQGTGAADDSGLPNDRFFAVRPEGSVSTLKIQRTERGDSAVYLCASSLSFAAGNNEQFFGPGTRLTVL.

The rearrangement uses TRBV7-6 and TRBJ1-3; D not resolved. The CDR3 totals 15 residues. Per the germline V gene, CDR1 is SGHVS and CDR2 is FNYEAQ. V shed 6 bases and J shed 0 bases, with 12 bases lying between them. The CDR3 nucleotides are TGTGCCAGCAGTCCAACATGGCCCTCTGGAAACACCATATATTTT. Its protein product is CASSPTWPSGNTIYF.

The chain is built from TRBV6-5 and TRBJ2-1; 7 bases align to TRBD2. Germline V lookup: CDR1 MNHEY, CDR2 SVGAGI. The CDR3 has 14 residues. The V segment lost 10 bases and the J segment 2 bases; nucleotides outside the gene matches: 8. The chain's CDR3 is CATQIGTTYNEQFF. The CDR3, as DNA: TGTGCCACCCAAATTGGGACTACCTACAATGAGCAGTTCTTC.

This clone was picked up many times. The J gene is TRBJ1-6, the V gene TRBV7-9; D gene unclear. From germline, CDR1 is SEHNR and CDR2 FQNEAQ (reference sequence). CDR3 size: 16 residues. The V gene lost 0 bases and the J gene lost 0 bases, with 6 bases spanning the gap. The CDR3 DNA reads TGTGCCAGCAGCTTAGCGCAAAGCTCCTATAATTCACCCCTCCACTTT. Translating it yields CASSLAQSSYNSPLHF.

The J gene is TRBJ2-3, the V gene TRBV29-1, with D hard to call. Looked up from germline, CDR1 is SQVTM and CDR2 is ANQGSEA. The CDR3 spans 15 residues. V shed 1 base and J shed 1 base, with 12 bases lying between them. The chain's CDR3 is CSVEAGRTGTDTQYF. The DNA of the CDR3 is TGCAGCGTTGAAGCCGGCCGAACAGGCACAGATACGCAGTATTTT.

This clone was counted at least ten times. The V gene is TRBV7-9, the J gene TRBJ2-1; D call uncertain. CDR1 and CDR2 from the germline V gene are SEHNR and FQNEAQ (reference sequence). The CDR3 is 15 residues long. Trimming took off 4 bases at V and 0 bases at J, with 10 bases between the two ends. The CDR3 reads CASSSDMSSYNEQFF. The CDR3, as DNA: TGTGCCAGCAGCTCTGACATGAGCTCCTACAATGAGCAGTTCTTC.

This clone was counted between two and nine times. The chain recombines TRBV11-3 with TRBJ1-2; perhaps TRBD1 as D (5 bases). The CDR3 runs to 13 residues. CDR1 and CDR2 (germline): SGHNT, YENEEA. The ends were cut back, 2 bases at V and 8 bases at J, with 12 bases in the middle. The CDR3 DNA sequence: TGTGCCAGCAGCTTACAGGGCCTCCAGGGCTACACCTTC. It translates to CASSLQGLQGYTF.

The CDR3 DNA sequence: TGTGCCAGCAGCCGAGGGACTAGCGGGAGTTATACCTACAATGAGCAGTTCTTC. Its translation: CASSRGTSGSYTYNEQFF. The V gene is TRBV13, the J gene TRBJ2-1, with 14 bases fitting TRBD2. After removal of 5 bases from V and 2 bases from J, the junction contained 8 bases not matched to a gene. The CDR3 contains 18 residues. The germline V gene encodes CDR1 PRHDT and CDR2 FYEKMQ (reference sequence).

This clone has a handful of counts. The CDR3 does not close with the conserved phenylalanine or tryptophan, likely indicating a read error. The CDR3 spells CATKYHTEAFL. In nucleotides, the CDR3 is TGTGCCACTAAATATCACACTGAAGCTTTCCTT. The V gene is TRBV2, the J gene TRBJ1-1; D remains ambiguous. The CDR3 has 11 residues. V lost 10 bases, J lost 3 bases, and 9 bases lay in between. The V gene's germline CDR1 is SNHLY and CDR2 FYNNEI.

This clone was counted only a few times. V gene TRBV5-1 combines with J gene TRBJ1-4, with D tentatively TRBD1 (5 bases). With 7 bases removed from V and 4 bases from J, the gap between germline ends came to 14 bases. CDR3 size: 14 residues. Germline CDR1 SGHRS, CDR2 YFSETQ. CDR3 DNA sequence: TGCGCCAGCGGGACCGGACTGCGTAATGAAAAACTGTTTTTT. Residues: CASGTGLRNEKLFF.

The gene calls are TRBV6-1 and TRBJ2-1; no definite D call. Germline CDR1 reads MNHNS; CDR2 reads SASEGT. This CDR3 is built from 11 residues. Trimming stripped 6 bases from V and 4 bases from J, with 4 bases between. The CDR3 DNA reads TGTGCCAGCAGCCTTTACAATGAGCAGTTCTTC. Its translation is CASSLYNEQFF.

In this sample, this clone turned up a few times. This chain uses TRBV21-1 with TRBJ2-5; TRBD1 is the table's D call, not checked against the DNA. TRBV21-1 is an annotated pseudogene. CDR3 length: 12 amino acids. CDR3 in DNA: TGTGCCAGCAGCCCCCAGGTCGAGACCCAGTACTTC. Amino acids: CASSPQVETQYF.

Details on this clone: Different DNA sequences within this sample yield the same CDR3. The chain joins TRBV5-4 to TRBJ2-5; no firm D call. The CDR3 is 13 residues long. V was shortened by 0 bases and J by 2 bases, with 5 bases between the two germline ends. Germline V gives CDR1 SGHNT, CDR2 YYREEE (reference sequence). This chain's CDR3 is CASSLASQETQYF. For the CDR3, the DNA is TGTGCCAGCAGCTTGGCCTCGCAAGAGACCCAGTACTTC. Full variable domain (outside the CDR3, taken from reference TRBV5-4 and TRBJ2-5): ETGVTQSPTHLIKTRGQQVTLRCSSQSGHNTVSWYQQALGQGPQFIFQYYREEENGRGNFPPRFSGLQFPNYSSELNVNALELDDSALYLCASSLASQETQYFGPGTRLLVL.

The chain uses TRBV18 and TRBJ1-2; possible D gene TRBD1, 5 bases. The CDR3 consists of 14 residues. In germline, CDR1 is KGHSH, CDR2 LQKENI. V shed 4 bases and J shed 1 base, with 10 bases lying between them. This CDR3 is CASSRGNNNYGYTF. CDR3 DNA sequence: TGTGCCAGCTCACGGGGGAACAATAACTATGGCTACACCTTC.

The sample holds a few counts of this clone. The gene calls are TRBV29-1 and TRBJ2-2; perhaps TRBD2 as D (6 bases). CDR1 SQVTM and CDR2 ANQGSEA come from the germline V gene. V lost 8 bases and J lost 1, with 14 bases in between. This CDR3 region has 14 residues. The CDR3 DNA reads TGCAGCACCTATGGGGGGTTGAACACCGGGGAGCTGTTTTTT. This encodes CSTYGGLNTGELFF.

There are a few counts of this clone. The rearrangement uses TRBV29-1 and TRBJ2-1; no reliable D call. Per germline, CDR1 SQVTM and CDR2 ANQGSEA. This CDR3 contains 14 residues. V shed 4 bases and J shed 4 bases, with 14 bases lying between them. The CDR3 coding sequence is TGCAGCGTTGCGACCCAAGTATATTACAATGAGCAGTTCTTC. This sequence encodes CSVATQVYYNEQFF.